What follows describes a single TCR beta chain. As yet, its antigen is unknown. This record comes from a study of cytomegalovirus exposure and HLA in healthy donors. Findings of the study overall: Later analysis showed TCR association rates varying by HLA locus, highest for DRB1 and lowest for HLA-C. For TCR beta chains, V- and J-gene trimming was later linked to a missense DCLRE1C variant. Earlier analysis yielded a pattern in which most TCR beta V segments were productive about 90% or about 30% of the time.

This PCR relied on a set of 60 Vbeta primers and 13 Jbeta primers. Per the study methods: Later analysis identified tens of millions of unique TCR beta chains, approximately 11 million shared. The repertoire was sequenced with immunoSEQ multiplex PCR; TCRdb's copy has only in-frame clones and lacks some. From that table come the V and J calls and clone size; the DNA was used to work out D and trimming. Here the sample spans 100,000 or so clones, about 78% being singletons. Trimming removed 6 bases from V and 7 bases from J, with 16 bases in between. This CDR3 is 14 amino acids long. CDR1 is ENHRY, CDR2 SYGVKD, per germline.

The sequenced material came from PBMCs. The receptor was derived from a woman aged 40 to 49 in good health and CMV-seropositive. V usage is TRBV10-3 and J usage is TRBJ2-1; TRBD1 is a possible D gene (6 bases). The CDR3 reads CAIRDSSVGNEQFF. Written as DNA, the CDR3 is TGTGCCATCAGGGACAGCAGCGTAGGGAATGAGCAGTTCTTC.